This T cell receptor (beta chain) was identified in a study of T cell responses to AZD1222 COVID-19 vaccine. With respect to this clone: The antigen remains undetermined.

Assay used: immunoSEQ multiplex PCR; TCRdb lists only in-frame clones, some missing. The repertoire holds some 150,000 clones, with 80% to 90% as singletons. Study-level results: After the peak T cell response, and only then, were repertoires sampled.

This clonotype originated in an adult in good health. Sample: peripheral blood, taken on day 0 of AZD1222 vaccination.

This CDR3 reads CASSIEGGDTQYF. The CDR3 DNA sequence: TGTGCCAGTAGTATAGAGGGGGGAGATACGCAGTATTTT. V and J are TRBV19 and TRBJ2-3, with TRBD2 as a possible D gene (6 bases). The CDR3 is made up of 13 amino acids. Trimming stripped 0 bases from V and 5 bases from J, with 6 bases between. The germline V gene encodes CDR1 LNHDA and CDR2 SQIVND (reference sequence).